This T cell receptor beta chain derives from a study of response to subunit inactivated influenza vaccine. Whole-study findings and limits: Seasonal influenza vaccination, on each occasion, was suggested by the authors to recruit few new T cells.

Via MiXCR, TCRdb re-called the RT-PCR reads, giving one row per CDR3 protein. The table shows around 190,000 distinct CDR3 sequences, with 7.5% to 10% occurring only once. This clonotype was counted only a few times. The antigen remains unidentified. The sample in question was non-naive T cells sorted from PBMCs, obtained on the day of vaccination. The sequence came from a man between 45 and 60 years old who received an inactivated influenza vaccine.

The CDR3: CASSPLQLVNTGELFF. The CDR3 bases are TGTGCCAGCTCACCACTCCAGCTTGTGAACACCGGGGAGCTGTTTTTT. The genes are TRBV18 and TRBJ2-2; D is unclear. V was shortened by 1 base and J by 1 base, with 10 bases between the two germline ends. This CDR3 region has 16 residues. Germline loops: CDR1 KGHSH, CDR2 LQKENI.